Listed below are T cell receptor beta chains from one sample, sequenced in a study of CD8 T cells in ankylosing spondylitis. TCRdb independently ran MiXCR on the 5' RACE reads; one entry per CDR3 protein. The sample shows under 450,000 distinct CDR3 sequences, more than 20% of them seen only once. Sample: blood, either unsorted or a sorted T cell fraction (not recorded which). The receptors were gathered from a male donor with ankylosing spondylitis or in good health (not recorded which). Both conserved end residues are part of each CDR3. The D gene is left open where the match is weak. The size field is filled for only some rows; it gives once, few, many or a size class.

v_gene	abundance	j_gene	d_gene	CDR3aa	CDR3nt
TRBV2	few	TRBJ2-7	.	CASSEASHPYEQYF	TGTGCCAGCAGTGAGGCTAGTCACCCCTACGAGCAGTACTTC
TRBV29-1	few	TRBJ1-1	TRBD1	CSVGQDLNTEAFF	TGCAGCGTCGGACAGGACTTGAACACTGAAGCTTTCTTT
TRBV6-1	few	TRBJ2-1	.	CASSEPPSGWNNEQFF	TGTGCCAGCAGCGAACCCCCGTCGGGGTGGAACAATGAGCAGTTCTTC
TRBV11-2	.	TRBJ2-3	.	CASSLEGGWADTQYF	TGTGCCAGCAGCTTAGAGGGGGGTTGGGCAGATACGCAGTATTTT
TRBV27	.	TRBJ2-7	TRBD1	CASSLTGGPISYEQYF	TGTGCCAGCAGTTTAACAGGGGGCCCCATCTCCTACGAGCAGTACTTC
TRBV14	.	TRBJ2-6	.	CASSHLALGANVLTF	TGTGCCAGCAGCCATCTAGCGCTCGGGGCCAACGTCCTGACTTTC
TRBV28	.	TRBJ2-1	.	CASSPLWTDGGQFF	TGTGCCAGCAGTCCCCTCTGGACGGACGGCGGGCAGTTCTTC
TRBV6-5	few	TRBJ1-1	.	CASSYLEGVNTEAFF	TGTGCCAGCAGTTACCTGGAGGGTGTGAACACTGAAGCTTTCTTT
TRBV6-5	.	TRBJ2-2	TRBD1	CASSYRQGETGELFF	TGTGCCAGCAGTTACCGACAGGGAGAGACCGGGGAGCTGTTTTTT
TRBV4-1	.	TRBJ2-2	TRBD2	CASSHTAGVATGELFF	TGCGCCAGCAGCCACACCGCGGGGGTCGCCACCGGGGAGCTGTTTTTT
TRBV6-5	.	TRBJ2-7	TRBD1	CASSYGPPPTGSYEQYF	TGTGCCAGCAGTTACGGGCCTCCCCCGACAGGGTCCTACGAGCAGTACTTC
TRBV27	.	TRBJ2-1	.	CASSDHGNEQFF	TGTGCCAGCAGTGACCATGGTAATGAGCAGTTCTTC
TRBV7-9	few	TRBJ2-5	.	CASSAQVGQETQYF	TGTGCCAGCAGCGCCCAAGTAGGACAAGAGACCCAGTACTTC
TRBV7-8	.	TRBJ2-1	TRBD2	CASSFPGLNGNEQFF	TGTGCCAGCAGCTTTCCGGGACTAAATGGCAATGAGCAGTTCTTC
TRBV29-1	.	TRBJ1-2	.	CSVERDVGYGYTF	TGCAGCGTGGAGCGGGACGTCGGCTATGGCTACACCTTC
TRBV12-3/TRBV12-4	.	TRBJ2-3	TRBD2	CASTPLAGVDTQYF	TGTGCCAGCACCCCACTAGCGGGGGTAGATACGCAGTATTTT
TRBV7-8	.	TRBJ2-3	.	CASSSRVGDTQYF	TGTGCCAGCAGCTCACGGGTAGGCGATACGCAGTATTTT
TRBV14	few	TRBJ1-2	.	CASSQDQGWNGYTF	TGTGCCAGCAGCCAAGATCAGGGGTGGAATGGCTACACCTTC
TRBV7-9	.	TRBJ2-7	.	CASSVQNYEQYF	TGTGCCAGCAGTGTACAGAACTACGAGCAGTACTTC
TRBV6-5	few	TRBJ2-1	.	CASSYGGEANEQFF	TGTGCCAGCAGTTATGGAGGGGAGGCTAATGAGCAGTTCTTC
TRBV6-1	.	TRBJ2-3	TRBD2	CASSEGEGNGADTQYF	TGTGCCAGCAGTGAAGGGGAGGGGAATGGCGCAGATACGCAGTATTTT
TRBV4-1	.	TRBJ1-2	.	CASSQATGGGYGYTF	TGCGCCAGCAGCCAAGCGACAGGAGGTGGCTATGGCTACACCTTC
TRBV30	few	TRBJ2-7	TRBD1	CAWSVTGGAEQYF	TGTGCCTGGAGTGTCACAGGGGGCGCCGAGCAGTACTTC
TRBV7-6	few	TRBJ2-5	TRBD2	CASGTSGEETQYF	TGTGCCAGCGGGACTAGCGGGGAAGAGACCCAGTACTTC
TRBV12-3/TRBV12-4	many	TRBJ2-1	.	CASSLNVFRVDEQFF	TGTGCCAGCAGTTTAAATGTATTCAGGGTCGATGAGCAGTTCTTC
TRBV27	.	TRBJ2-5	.	CASRGVEGQETQYF	TGTGCCAGCAGGGGGGTTGAGGGCCAAGAGACCCAGTACTTC
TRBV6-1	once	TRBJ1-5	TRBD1	CASSLTGAQPQHF	TGTGCCAGCAGTCTAACAGGGGCCCAGCCCCAGCATTTT
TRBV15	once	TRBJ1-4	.	CATSRGRAGNEKLFF	TGTGCCACCAGCAGAGGAAGGGCCGGTAATGAAAAACTGTTTTTT
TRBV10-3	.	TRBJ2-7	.	CAISESAGHFYEQYF	TGTGCCATCAGTGAGTCCGCGGGACACTTCTACGAGCAGTACTTC
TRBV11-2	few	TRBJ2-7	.	CASSLVGFGEQYF	TGTGCCAGCAGCTTAGTGGGTTTCGGCGAGCAGTACTTC
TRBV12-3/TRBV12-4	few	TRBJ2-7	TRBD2	CASSRELAGGTYEQYF	TGTGCCAGCAGTAGGGAGCTAGCGGGGGGCACCTACGAGCAGTACTTC
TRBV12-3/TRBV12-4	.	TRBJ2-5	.	CATRSLSQETQYF	TGTGCCACACGTAGCCTGAGCCAAGAGACCCAGTACTTC